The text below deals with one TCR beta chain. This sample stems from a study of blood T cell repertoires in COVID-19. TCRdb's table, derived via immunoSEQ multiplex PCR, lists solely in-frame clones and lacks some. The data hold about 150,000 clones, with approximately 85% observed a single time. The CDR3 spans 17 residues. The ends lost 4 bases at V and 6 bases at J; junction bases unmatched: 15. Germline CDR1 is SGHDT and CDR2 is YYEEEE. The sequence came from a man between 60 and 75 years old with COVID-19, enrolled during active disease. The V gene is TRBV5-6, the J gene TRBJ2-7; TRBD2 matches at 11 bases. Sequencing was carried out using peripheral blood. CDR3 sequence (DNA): TGTGCCAGCAGCCCCCTGGCTCTAGCGGGGGGAGCTGGCGAGCAGTACTTC. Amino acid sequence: CASSPLALAGGAGEQYF.